This TCR beta chain derives from a study of identical twins (dated by TCRdb to 2015 to 2016). For the wider study: To test whether fetal clonotypes persist, this study deep-sequenced TCR alpha and beta repertoires from monozygotic twins, from unrelated adults of various ages, and from cord blood. To rule out contamination, the twin experiments were replicated at different times with different library preparation protocols.

Results the study describes overall, beyond this receptor: Compared with coincidental sharing between unrelated individuals, out-of-frame TCR alpha sequences shared between twins showed an excess of sequences with low generation probability. Because the same donors could not be followed over many years, conclusions were based on cross-sectional statistical analysis. A weaker excess of twin sharing was found in beta out-of-frame sequences because the signal-to-noise ratio was lowered by fewer shared sequences. Fewer insertions were carried by abundant cord blood beta clonotypes, a similar but weaker trend appeared in young adult naive repertoires, and no such trend appeared in memory repertoires. Invariant T cells such as MAIT and iNKT could partly confound zero-insertion analyses, although diverse VJ usage argued against such confounding for most clonotypes. Out-of-frame TCR alpha sharing in monozygotic twins was systematically underestimated by recombination models, whereas sharing between unrelated individuals was in agreement with the recombination models.

Library method: 5' RACE. Sequenced using an Illumina HiSeq 2000. A universal primer binding site was introduced by template switching, and a unique molecular identifier was present in the final cDNA, enabling accurate counting of TCR cDNA molecules. Specific primers in the conserved constant-segment region were used to synthesize first-strand cDNA for TCR alpha and beta chains. To control for contamination, every cDNA library was double barcoded, receiving both a SMART-Mk sample barcode and Illumina barcodes. TruSeq adapter sequences and Illumina sample barcodes were added in two successive PCR steps. Sequencing of the TCR alpha and beta cDNA libraries was done on the Illumina HiSeq platform using custom primers. Per the original workflow: MiGEC processed the raw reads to extract unique molecular identifiers, while MiXCR was used to determine the CDR3 positions. Recombination models were inferred per individual with the repgenHMM and IGoR tools using an EM algorithm. The analysis of shared clonotypes was done with the tcR package in R, with sharing normalized by the product of cloneset sizes. To study raw recombination without the effects of thymic and clonal selection, out-of-frame nonproductive sequences were analyzed. The public reads were reanalyzed by TCRdb: fastp trimming at Q25, MiXCR alignment, in-frame beta chains only. Every entry covers one CDR3 protein and lists the most common genes and DNA from its rows. Here the V and J calls rest on TCRdb's processing, not on the authors' analysis. Here the sample has about 1.7 million distinct CDR3 sequences; around 29% occur a single time. Of the sample, approximately 0.29% is held by the ten largest clones.

V has 6 bases trimmed and J has 0 bases trimmed; junction bases matching no gene number 11. From a lookup of the germline V gene (reference sequence), CDR1 and CDR2 are DFQATT and SNEGSKA. From the cysteine up to the phenylalanine, the CDR3 has a length of 17 residues. Of the read, only the CDR3 DNA is kept; its 51 bases are in frame from base 1. As for this clonotype: Its target antigen remains unknown. Base qualities are not provided; no much larger clone lies one nucleotide away.

Every donor in the study was a healthy Caucasian. The specimen sequenced was cord blood. The clonotype comes from a newborn girl in good health. This chain joins TRBV20-1 to TRBJ2-3, with 11 central nucleotides matching TRBD2. For the CDR3, the sequence is CSAPPGLAGTSTDTQYF. Read as DNA, the sequence is TGCAGTGCCCCCCCCGGACTAGCGGGTACTAGCACAGATACGCAGTATTTT.